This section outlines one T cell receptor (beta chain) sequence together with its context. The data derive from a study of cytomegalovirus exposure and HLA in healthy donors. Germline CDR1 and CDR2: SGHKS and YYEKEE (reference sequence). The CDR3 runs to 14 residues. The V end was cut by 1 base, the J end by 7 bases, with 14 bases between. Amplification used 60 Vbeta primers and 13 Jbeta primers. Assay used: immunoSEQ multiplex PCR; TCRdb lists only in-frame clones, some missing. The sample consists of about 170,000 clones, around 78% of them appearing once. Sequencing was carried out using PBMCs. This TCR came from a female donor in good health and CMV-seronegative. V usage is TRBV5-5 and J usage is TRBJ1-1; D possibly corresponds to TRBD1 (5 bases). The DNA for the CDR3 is TGTGCCAGCAGCTTGACTTTTCAGGGCCTTGAAGCTTTCTTT. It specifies CASSLTFQGLEAFF.